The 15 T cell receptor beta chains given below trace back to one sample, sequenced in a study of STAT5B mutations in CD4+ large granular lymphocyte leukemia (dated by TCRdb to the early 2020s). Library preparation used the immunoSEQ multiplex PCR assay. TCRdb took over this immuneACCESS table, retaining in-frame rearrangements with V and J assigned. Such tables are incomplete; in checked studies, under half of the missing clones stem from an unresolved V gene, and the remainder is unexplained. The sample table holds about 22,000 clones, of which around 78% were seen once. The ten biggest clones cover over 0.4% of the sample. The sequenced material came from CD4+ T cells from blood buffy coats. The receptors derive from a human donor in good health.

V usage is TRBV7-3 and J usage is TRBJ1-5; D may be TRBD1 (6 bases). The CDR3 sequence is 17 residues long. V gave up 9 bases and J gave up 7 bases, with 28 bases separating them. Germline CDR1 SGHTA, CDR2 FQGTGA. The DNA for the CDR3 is TGTGCCAGTGACCTGGACAGCGAAGGGCTAATGCTACAGCCCCAGCATTTT. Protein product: CASDLDSEGLMLQPQHF.

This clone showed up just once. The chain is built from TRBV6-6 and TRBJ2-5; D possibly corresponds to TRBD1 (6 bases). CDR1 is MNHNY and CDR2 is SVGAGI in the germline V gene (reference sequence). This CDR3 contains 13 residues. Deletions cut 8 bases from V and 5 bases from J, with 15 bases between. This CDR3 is CASRDTPWETQYF. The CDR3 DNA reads TGTGCCAGCCGGGACACTCCTTGGGAGACCCAGTACTTC.

CDR3 sequence reads: CASSQDPRWNTEAFF. The CDR3 DNA is TGCGCCAGCAGCCAAGACCCCCGGTGGAACACTGAAGCTTTCTTT. This chain joins TRBV4-3 and TRBJ1-1; D is uncertain. From germline, CDR1 is LGHNA and CDR2 YSLEER. CDR3 length: 15 residues. Trimming pared 0 bases from V and 1 base from J, leaving 9 bases between.

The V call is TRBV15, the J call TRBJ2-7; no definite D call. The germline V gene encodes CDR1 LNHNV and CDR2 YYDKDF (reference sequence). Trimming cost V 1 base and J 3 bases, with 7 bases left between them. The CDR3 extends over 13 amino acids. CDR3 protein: CATSRGRSYEQYF. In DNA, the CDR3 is TGTGCCACCAGCAGAGGACGGAGCTACGAGCAGTACTTC. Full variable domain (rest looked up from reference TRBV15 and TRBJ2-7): DAMVIQNPRYQVTQFGKPVTLSCSQTLNHNVMYWYQQKSSQAPKLLFHYYDKDFNNEADTPDNFQSRRPNTSFCFLDIRSPGLGDTAMYLCATSRGRSYEQYFGPGTRLTVT.

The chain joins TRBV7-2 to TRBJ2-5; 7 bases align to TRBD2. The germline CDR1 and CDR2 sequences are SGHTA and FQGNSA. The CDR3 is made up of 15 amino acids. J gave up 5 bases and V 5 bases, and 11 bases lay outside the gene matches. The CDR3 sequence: CASSPAGRVSETQYF. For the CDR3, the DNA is TGTGCCAGCAGCCCCGCGGGGAGGGTCTCGGAGACCCAGTACTTC.

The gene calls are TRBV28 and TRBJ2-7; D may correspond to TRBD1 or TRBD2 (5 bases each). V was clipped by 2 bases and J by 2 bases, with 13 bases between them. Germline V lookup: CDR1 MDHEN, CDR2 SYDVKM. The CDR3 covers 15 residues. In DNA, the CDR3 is TGTGCCAGCAGTTTACCTTCGGGGCCAGCCTACGAGCAGTACTTC. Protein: CASSLPSGPAYEQYF. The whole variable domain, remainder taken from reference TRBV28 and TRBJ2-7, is DVKVTQSSRYLVKRTGEKVFLECVQDMDHENMFWYRQDPGLGLRLIYFSYDVKMKEKGDIPEGYSVSREKKERFSLILESASTNQTSMYLCASSLPSGPAYEQYFGPGTRLTVT.

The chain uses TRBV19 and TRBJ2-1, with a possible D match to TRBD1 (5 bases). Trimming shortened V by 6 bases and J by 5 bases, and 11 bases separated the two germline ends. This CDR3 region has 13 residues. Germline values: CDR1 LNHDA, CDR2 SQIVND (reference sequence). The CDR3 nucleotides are TGTGCCAGTAGAGCTGGGGCAAACAATGAGCAGTTCTTC. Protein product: CASRAGANNEQFF.

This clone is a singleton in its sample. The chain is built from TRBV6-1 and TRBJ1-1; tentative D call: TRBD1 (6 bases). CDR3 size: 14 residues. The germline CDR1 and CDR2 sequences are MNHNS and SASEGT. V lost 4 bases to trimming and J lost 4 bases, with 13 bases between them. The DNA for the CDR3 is TGTGCCAGCAGTGTTCTAACAGGGTCCACTGAAGCTTTCTTT. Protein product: CASSVLTGSTEAFF.

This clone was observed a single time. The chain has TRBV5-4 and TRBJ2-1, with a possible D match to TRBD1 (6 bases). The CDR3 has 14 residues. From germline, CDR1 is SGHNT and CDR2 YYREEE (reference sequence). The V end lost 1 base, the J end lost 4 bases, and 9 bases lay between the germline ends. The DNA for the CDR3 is TGTGCCAGCAGCTTGCTGGACAGTTACAATGAGCAGTTCTTC. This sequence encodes CASSLLDSYNEQFF.

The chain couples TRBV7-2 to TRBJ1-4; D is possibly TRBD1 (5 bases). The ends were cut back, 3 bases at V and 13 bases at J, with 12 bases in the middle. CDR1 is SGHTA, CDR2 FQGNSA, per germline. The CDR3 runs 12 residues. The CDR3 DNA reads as TGTGCCAGCAGCTTTGAGGGGACGGTACTGTTTTTT. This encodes CASSFEGTVLFF.

CDR3 nucleotides: TGTGCCAGCAGCCAAGGAAGTCCAGTCGGGTGGGGTGAAAAACTGTTTTTT. Protein sequence: CASSQGSPVGWGEKLFF. The genes are TRBV4-2 and TRBJ1-4; D gene unclear. V dropped 1 base and J dropped 7 bases, with 19 bases sitting between them. CDR3 length: 17 residues. Per germline, CDR1 LGHNA and CDR2 YNFKEQ.

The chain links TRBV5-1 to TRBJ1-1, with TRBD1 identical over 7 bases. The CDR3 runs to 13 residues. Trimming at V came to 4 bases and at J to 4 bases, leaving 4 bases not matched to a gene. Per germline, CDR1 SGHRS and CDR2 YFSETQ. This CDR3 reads CASSARGPTEAFF. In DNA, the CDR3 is TGCGCCAGCAGCGCGAGGGGGCCCACTGAAGCTTTCTTT.

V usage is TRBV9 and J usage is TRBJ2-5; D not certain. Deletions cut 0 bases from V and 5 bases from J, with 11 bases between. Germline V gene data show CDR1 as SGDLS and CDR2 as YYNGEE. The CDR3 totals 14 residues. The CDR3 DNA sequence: TGTGCCAGCAGCGTAGGGGCAGTTTCCGAGACCCAGTACTTC. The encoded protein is CASSVGAVSETQYF.

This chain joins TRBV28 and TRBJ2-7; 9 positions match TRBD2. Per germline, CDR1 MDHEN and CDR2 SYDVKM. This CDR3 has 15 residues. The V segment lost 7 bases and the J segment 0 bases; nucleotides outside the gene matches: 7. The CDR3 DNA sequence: TGTGCCAGCACCCAGAGCGGGGGGCCCTCCTACGAGCAGTACTTC. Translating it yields CASTQSGGPSYEQYF.

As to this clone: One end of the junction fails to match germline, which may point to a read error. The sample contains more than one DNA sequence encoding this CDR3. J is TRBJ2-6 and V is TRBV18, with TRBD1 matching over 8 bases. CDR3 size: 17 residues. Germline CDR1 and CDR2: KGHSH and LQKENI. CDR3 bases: TGTGCCAGCTCACCCTGGGCAGGGGGCGCTGGGGCTAACGTCCTGACTTTC. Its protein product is CASSPWAGGAGANVLTF.